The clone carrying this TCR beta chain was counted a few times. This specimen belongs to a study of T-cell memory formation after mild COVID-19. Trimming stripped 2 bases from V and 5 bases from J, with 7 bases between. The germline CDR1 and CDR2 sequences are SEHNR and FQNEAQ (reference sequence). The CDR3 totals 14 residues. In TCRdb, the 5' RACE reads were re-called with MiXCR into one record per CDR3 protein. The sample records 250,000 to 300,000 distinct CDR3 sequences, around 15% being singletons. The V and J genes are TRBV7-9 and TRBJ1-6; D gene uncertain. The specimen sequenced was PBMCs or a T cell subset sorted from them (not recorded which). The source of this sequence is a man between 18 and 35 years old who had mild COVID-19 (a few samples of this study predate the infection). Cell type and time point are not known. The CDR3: CASSLSSNNSPLHF. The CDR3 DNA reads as TGTGCCAGCAGCTTAAGCAGTAATAATTCACCCCTCCACTTT.